Presented here are 22 T cell receptor beta chains from one specimen sequenced in a study of blood T cell repertoires in COVID-19. Clones were sequenced by immunoSEQ multiplex PCR, and TCRdb holds only the in-frame ones, with some missing. The repertoire holds tens of thousands of clones, with approximately 84% as singletons. The material sequenced was peripheral blood. The receptors were sampled from a man between 70 and 80 years old with active or convalescent COVID-19.

The chain links TRBV6-5 to TRBJ1-1; 8 bases line up with TRBD1. Looked up from germline, CDR1 is MNHEY and CDR2 is SVGAGI. This CDR3 comprises 16 residues. The J segment lost 0 bases and the V segment lost 2 bases, leaving 5 bases of the junction unmatched. As DNA, the CDR3 is TGTGCCAGCAGTTACAGGACAGGGTTGGTGAACACTGAAGCTTTCTTT. Translation gives CASSYRTGLVNTEAFF.

This chain connects TRBV4-1 to TRBJ2-1; possibly TRBD2 for D (5 bases). The V gene lost 0 bases and the J gene lost 7 bases, with 7 bases spanning the gap. CDR1 and CDR2 (germline): MGHRA, YSYEKL. This CDR3 is 13 amino acids long. The CDR3, as DNA: TGCGCCAGCAGCCAAGATCGGGAAAATGAGCAGTTCTTC. It is translated as CASSQDRENEQFF.

The chain combines TRBV6-5 with TRBJ1-2, with D possibly TRBD1 on 6 matching bases. Germline-derived CDR1 and CDR2 are MNHEY and SVGAGI. Trimming left V 5 bases short and J 0 bases short, with 10 bases between. The CDR3 is 14 residues long. The CDR3 DNA reads TGTGCCAGCAGTCAGACAGGACCTAACTATGGCTACACCTTC. It translates to CASSQTGPNYGYTF.

The table lists this clone with a few counts. The rearrangement uses TRBV5-1 and TRBJ2-7; 12 bases align to TRBD1. After removal of 3 bases from V and 6 bases from J, the junction contained 4 bases not matched to a gene. The CDR3 is 14 residues long. Germline CDR1 is SGHRS and CDR2 is YFSETQ. The CDR3 spells CASSSGTGGAEQYF. Written as DNA, the CDR3 is TGCGCCAGCAGCTCTGGGACAGGGGGCGCCGAGCAGTACTTC.

The V gene is TRBV6-6, the J gene TRBJ2-7; 8 nucleotides line up with TRBD2. This CDR3 has 13 residues. Germline V CDR1 and CDR2: MNHNY, SVGAGI (reference sequence). The CDR3 sequence: CAASGSNSYEQYF. DNA of the CDR3: TGTGCGGCGAGCGGGAGTAATTCCTACGAGCAGTACTTC.

The chain couples TRBV2 to TRBJ2-3, with 7 bases matching TRBD1. Germline CDR1 reads SNHLY; CDR2 reads FYNNEI. The CDR3 is made up of 15 amino acids. V shed 8 bases and J 0 bases; nucleotides not matched to a gene: 8. The CDR3 DNA is TGTGCCAGCCAAAAGGGGACAGCTAGCACAGATACGCAGTATTTT. Its protein product is CASQKGTASTDTQYF.

This chain links TRBV12-3 or TRBV12-4 with TRBJ2-1, with TRBD1 as a possible D gene (6 bases). V lost 3 bases, J lost 12 bases, and 15 bases lay in between. The CDR3 runs to 13 residues. Here the CDR3 reads CASSLLRSRGQFF. CDR3 DNA sequence: TGTGCCAGCAGTTTGTTACGATCCAGGGGGCAGTTCTTC.

Notes on this clone: An end of the junction does not agree with germline; a read error may underlie this. The chain employs TRBV7-7 and TRBJ2-3, with TRBD2 matching over 14 bases. Germline loops: CDR1 SSHAT, CDR2 FNYEAQ (reference sequence). This CDR3 comprises 16 residues. CDR3 region: CASSRGLAGAGDTQYF. The CDR3 nucleotides read TGTGCTAGCAGCCGGGGACTAGCGGGAGCAGGGGATACGCAGTATTTT.

The V and J genes are TRBV11-1 and TRBJ2-5; 11 positions match TRBD2. Germline assignment: CDR1 SGHAT and CDR2 FQDESV (reference sequence). Losses at the gene ends were 8 bases for V and 5 bases for J; bases not matched to a gene: 4. This CDR3 contains 13 residues. The CDR3 protein is CASSSGRHETQYF. In DNA, the CDR3 is TGTGCCAGCTCTAGCGGGAGGCACGAGACCCAGTACTTC. Based on the CDR3 plus reference TRBV11-1 and TRBJ2-5, the full variable domain is EAEVAQSPRYKITEKSQAVAFWCDPISGHATLYWYRQILGQGPELLVQFQDESVVDDSQLPKDRFSAERLKGVDSTLKIQPAELGDSAMYLCASSSGRHETQYFGPGTRLLVL.

This clone was recorded once. The chain is built from TRBV7-3 and TRBJ1-6, with D hard to call. CDR1 is SGHTA and CDR2 is FQGTGA in the germline V gene. The CDR3 is made up of 16 amino acids. The V and J ends lost 7 bases and 10 bases respectively, with 23 bases between them. CDR3 nucleotides: TGTGCCAGCAACTCTGTTATGCGGGGAGTACGGTCACCCCTCCACTTT. Translating gives CASNSVMRGVRSPLHF.

This sequence joins TRBV24-1 and TRBJ2-1, with 12 bases aligning to TRBD2. V gave up 9 bases and J gave up 8 bases; unmatched junction bases: 4. The CDR3 totals 13 residues. The germline gives CDR1 KGHDR, CDR2 SFDVKD. The CDR3 nucleotides read TGTGCCACCGAAGGACTAGCGGGGTATGAGCAGTTCTTC. Its translation: CATEGLAGYEQFF.

The V call is TRBV27, the J call TRBJ1-2; 9 bases match TRBD1. Losses at the gene ends were 4 bases for V and 7 bases for J; bases not matched to a gene: 10. CDR1 and CDR2 from the germline V gene are MNHEY and SMNVEV (reference sequence). The CDR3 runs to 15 residues. This chain's CDR3 is CASSSRDRDLSGYTF. The CDR3 DNA follows: TGTGCCAGCAGTTCCCGGGACAGGGATCTATCTGGCTACACCTTC.

V and J are TRBV30 and TRBJ2-1, with TRBD2 matching 7 bases. The CDR3 extends over 16 amino acids. The V gene end was trimmed by 2 bases and the J gene end by 6 bases; junction bases not matched to a gene: 13. The germline V gene has CDR1 GTSNPN and CDR2 SVGIG (reference sequence). CDR3 DNA sequence: TGTGCCTGGAGTTTAATTACGGGGAGCGGGACCAATGAGCAGTTCTTC. This translates into CAWSLITGSGTNEQFF.

As DNA, the CDR3 is TGTGCCAGCAGTTTAAAGCTACCGTCATCAGATACGCAGTATTTT. Amino acids: CASSLKLPSSDTQYF. The rearrangement uses TRBV28 and TRBJ2-3; no definite D call. There are 15 residues in the CDR3. The germline V and J ends were trimmed by 2 bases and 4 bases, with 13 bases remaining between them. Germline-derived CDR1 and CDR2 are MDHEN and SYDVKM.

This CDR3 reads CASRRVGNEQYF. The CDR3 nucleotides read TGTGCCAGCAGGCGGGTAGGGAACGAGCAGTACTTC. V is TRBV2 and J is TRBJ2-7, with D possibly matching TRBD2 (5 bases). V was pared by 6 bases and J by 5 bases, with 11 bases between. CDR3 length: 12 residues. Germline CDR1 reads SNHLY; CDR2 reads FYNNEI.

This clone appeared once. This chain connects TRBV28 to TRBJ1-1; the match to TRBD1 covers 9 bases. Germline-derived CDR1 and CDR2 are MDHEN and SYDVKM. CDR3 length: 14 amino acids. The V segment lost 3 bases and the J segment 6 bases; nucleotides outside the gene matches: 5. The CDR3 sequence is CASSFYRGRAEAFF. The CDR3 DNA reads TGTGCCAGCAGTTTCTACAGGGGGCGCGCTGAAGCTTTCTTT.

The CDR3 nucleotides are TGTGCCAGCAGCGAGGAGGCACTGCTCAATGAGCAGTTCTTC. Encoded protein: CASSEEALLNEQFF. The chain couples TRBV7-2 to TRBJ2-1, with D possibly TRBD2 on 5 matching bases. Trimming took 5 bases from V and 6 from J, leaving 14 bases between them. In germline, CDR1 is SGHTA, CDR2 FQGNSA. The CDR3 loop spans 14 amino acids.

Only one count was recorded for this clone. J is TRBJ1-5 and V is TRBV19; 7 nucleotides align to TRBD1. CDR1 LNHDA and CDR2 SQIVND come from the germline V gene (reference sequence). Unmatched junction bases numbered 5, after V lost 0 bases and J lost 6 bases. The CDR3 consists of 15 residues. CDR3 DNA sequence: TGTGCCAGTAGTATAGAGACAGGGTTGTTTCAGCCCCAGCATTTT. It translates to CASSIETGLFQPQHF. The variable domain in full, with the rest retrieved from reference TRBV19 and TRBJ1-5, is DGGITQSPKYLFRKEGQNVTLSCEQNLNHDAMYWYRQDPGQGLRLIYYSQIVNDFQKGDIAEGYSVSREKKESFPLTVTSAQKNPTAFYLCASSIETGLFQPQHFGDGTRLSIL.

The rearrangement joins TRBV30 to TRBJ1-1; a possible D gene is TRBD1 (6 bases). Germline values: CDR1 GTSNPN, CDR2 SVGIG (reference sequence). The V end lost 2 bases, the J end lost 2 bases, and 21 bases lay between the germline ends. This CDR3 contains 17 residues. This CDR3 reads CAWSFYPQGTLNTEAFF. CDR3 nucleotide sequence: TGTGCCTGGAGTTTTTACCCCCAAGGGACACTCAACACTGAAGCTTTCTTT.

The chain joins TRBV5-1 to TRBJ1-3, with D unclear. The length of the CDR3 is 13 residues. Germline CDR1 and CDR2: SGHRS and YFSETQ. Trimming removed 4 bases from V and 0 bases from J, with 5 bases in between. CDR3 protein: CASSASSGNTIYF. DNA for the CDR3: TGCGCCAGCAGCGCTAGCTCTGGAAACACCATATATTTT.

The J gene is TRBJ2-7, the V gene TRBV6-5, with D perhaps TRBD2 (6 bases). CDR1 is MNHEY, CDR2 SVGAGI, per germline. V was shortened by 0 bases and J by 6 bases, with 6 bases between the two germline ends. The CDR3 extends over 12 amino acids. In DNA form, the CDR3 reads TGTGCCAGCAGTTACTCCGGGGGCGAGCAGTACTTC. It specifies CASSYSGGEQYF.

The rearrangement joins TRBV28 to TRBJ1-4; TRBD1 matches at 9 bases. V lost 6 bases, J lost 6 bases, and 5 bases stayed unmatched. The germline V gene encodes CDR1 MDHEN and CDR2 SYDVKM. CDR3 length: 14 amino acids. Here the CDR3 DNA reads TGTGCCAGCAGCTCACAGGGGGCGGATGAAAAACTGTTTTTT. Protein sequence: CASSSQGADEKLFF.